This entry is about one TCR beta chain. These data belong to a study of blood T cell repertoires in COVID-19. Study-level information: The United States, Italy and Spain provided the acute and convalescent COVID-19 samples. The cDNA or gDNA used as material had been derived from T cells, B-cell-depleted T cells, or PBMCs.

CDR1 is LGHNA and CDR2 is YNFKEQ in the germline V gene. With 0 bases removed from V and 8 bases from J, the gap between germline ends came to 4 bases. This CDR3 is 11 amino acids long. The protocol was immunoSEQ multiplex PCR, while the TCRdb copy is restricted to in-frame clones and leaves out a portion. This sample has about 54,000 clones; approximately 80% occur once, and the top ten carry approximately 5.4%. The rearrangement joins TRBV4-2 to TRBJ1-2; D is uncertain. This TCR was sampled from a woman aged 55-75 years with acute or convalescent COVID-19. Sequencing input: peripheral blood. The CDR3 region has the DNA TGTGCCAGCAGCCAAGAAAGCGGCTACACCTTC. The encoded protein is CASSQESGYTF.